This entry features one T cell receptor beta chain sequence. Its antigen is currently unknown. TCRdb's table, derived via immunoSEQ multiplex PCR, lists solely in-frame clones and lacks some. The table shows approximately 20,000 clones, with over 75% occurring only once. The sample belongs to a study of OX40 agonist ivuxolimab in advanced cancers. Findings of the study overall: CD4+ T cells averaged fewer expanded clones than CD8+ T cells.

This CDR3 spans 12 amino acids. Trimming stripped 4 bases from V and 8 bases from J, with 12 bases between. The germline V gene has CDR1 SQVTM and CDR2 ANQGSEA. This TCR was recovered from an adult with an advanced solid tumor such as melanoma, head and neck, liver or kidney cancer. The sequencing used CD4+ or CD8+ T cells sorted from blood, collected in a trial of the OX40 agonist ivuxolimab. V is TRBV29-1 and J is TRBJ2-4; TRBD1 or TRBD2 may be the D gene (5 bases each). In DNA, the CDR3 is TGCAGCGTTGTACCCAGAGGGGACATTCAGTACTTC. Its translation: CSVVPRGDIQYF.